This section outlines one T cell receptor beta chain sequence together with its context. This record belongs to a study of control samples from healthy donors and cancer patients. Clones were sequenced by immunoSEQ multiplex PCR, and TCRdb holds only the in-frame ones, with some missing. Of about 130,000 clones detected, about 93% appear once; the ten largest clones hold 1.7%. The CDR3 loop spans 16 amino acids. V lost 0 bases, J lost 2 bases, and 4 bases stayed unmatched. The germline gives CDR1 LNHNV, CDR2 YYDKDF (reference sequence). The specimen sequenced was PBMCs. The source of this sequence is a man over 45 with head and neck cancer. The chain has TRBV15 and TRBJ1-3, with 7 bases fitting TRBD1. This CDR3 is CATSRDITGAGNTIYF. CDR3 DNA sequence: TGTGCCACCAGCAGAGATATAACAGGGGCTGGAAACACCATATATTTT.